The entry that follows covers one T cell receptor (beta chain) sequence. As processed by the authors: Estimated nucleated cell counts came from reference gene primer amplification. The table came from immunoSEQ multiplex PCR; TCRdb's copy has only in-frame clones and leaves some out. D and trimming were read from the DNA, whereas the V and J calls and clone size are those reported in that table. The sample gives 200,000 or so clones, about 80% of which show up once; 6.5% to 9.5% is in the top ten. The sample originates from a study of blood T cell repertoires in COVID-19. Study-wide context: Italy, Spain and the United States were the sources of the convalescent and acute COVID-19 samples.

Assignment of participants to cohorts was predicated upon participant-reported clinical history. The study counted Cohort 3 donors as recovered given two negative PCRs, clearance, or symptom resolution. The CDR3 covers 16 residues. In germline, CDR1 is SGHVS, CDR2 FNYEAQ. The V gene end was trimmed by 5 bases and the J gene end by 8 bases; junction bases not matched to a gene: 14. The clonotype was recovered from a man aged 35-49 years who had recovered from COVID-19. V gene TRBV7-6 combines with J gene TRBJ2-1; TRBD2 matches 8 bases. Sequencing was performed on PBMCs or T cells enriched from blood (not recorded which). The CDR3 sequence is CASSPSGAGGIDEQFF. The CDR3 DNA reads TGTGCCAGCAGCCCGAGTGGGGCGGGGGGTATTGATGAGCAGTTCTTC.